This passage covers 17 T cell receptor beta chains from one sample sequenced in a study of a mutant IDH1 vaccine in newly diagnosed glioma. TCRdb's copy holds only in-frame clones and misses some; the assay was immunoSEQ multiplex PCR. The repertoire includes 50,000 to 60,000 clones, about 80% of them detected once, and 5% to 7.5% sits in the top ten. Their target antigens are unknown. Time point denoted: week 23, last vaccination. One vaccine dose held 300 ug of mutant IDH1 20-mer peptide and came with topical imiquimod. The material was PBMCs, obtained from a glioma patient whose treatment included an IDH1 peptide vaccine. The receptors shown here come from a man aged 35 to 55 with glioma.

The J gene is TRBJ2-3, the V gene TRBV5-1; the match to TRBD2 covers 11 bases. CDR3 length: 16 amino acids. Germline V gene data show CDR1 as SGHRS and CDR2 as YFSETQ. Trimming removed 0 bases from V and 4 bases from J; junction bases left unmatched: 4. CDR3 protein: CASSLDSGGASDTQYF. The CDR3 nucleotides read TGCGCCAGCAGCTTGGATAGCGGGGGGGCATCAGATACGCAGTATTTT.

The chain has TRBV14 and TRBJ2-5; perhaps TRBD1 as D (6 bases). V lost 2 bases and J lost 1, with 8 bases in between. In germline, CDR1 is SGHDN, CDR2 FVKESK. This CDR3 has 14 residues. The CDR3, as DNA: TGTGCCAGCAGCCAAAACAGGGCCCAAGAGACCCAGTACTTC. It codes for CASSQNRAQETQYF.

This chain links TRBV13 with TRBJ1-1; D might be TRBD1 (6 bases). The CDR3 consists of 18 residues. CDR1 is PRHDT, CDR2 FYEKMQ, per germline (reference sequence). Trimming took 5 bases from V and 3 from J, leaving 25 bases between them. The CDR3 sequence: CASSLNGNRAEDDTEAFF. CDR3 DNA sequence: TGTGCCAGCAGCCTAAATGGTAACAGGGCGGAGGATGACACTGAAGCTTTCTTT.

This rearrangement joins TRBV18 to TRBJ1-5; D gene ambiguous. Trimming shortened V by 3 bases and J by 9 bases, and 18 bases separated the two germline ends. Germline loops: CDR1 KGHSH, CDR2 LQKENI. The CDR3 extends over 15 amino acids. The CDR3 region is CASSPGQATRGPQHF. DNA for the CDR3: TGTGCCAGCTCACCCGGCCAGGCAACCCGGGGGCCCCAGCATTTT.

The chain combines TRBV9 with TRBJ1-3, with D possibly TRBD1 on 5 matching bases. The V end was cut by 3 bases, the J end by 2 bases, with 15 bases between. Germline CDR1 reads SGDLS; CDR2 reads YYNGEE. The CDR3 is 16 residues long. CDR3 DNA sequence: TGTGCCAGCAGCGAAGACGGAGGGGCTACTGGAAACACCATATATTTT. Translating it yields CASSEDGGATGNTIYF.

The V call is TRBV7-6, the J call TRBJ1-3; 10 bases are shared with TRBD1. This CDR3 has 16 amino acids. Germline assignment: CDR1 SGHVS and CDR2 FNYEAQ. V trimming: 6 bases; J trimming: 4 bases; junction bases outside the gene matches: 9. The CDR3 DNA reads TGTGCCAGCAGTTTGGGACAGGGGAGCGCCGGAAACACCATATATTTT. Translating gives CASSLGQGSAGNTIYF. The entire variable domain, with the rest obtained from reference TRBV7-6 and TRBJ1-3, is as follows: GAGVSQSPRYKVTKRGQDVALRCDPISGHVSLYWYRQALGQGPEFLTYFNYEAQQDKSGLPNDRFSAERPEGSISTLTIQRTEQRDSAMYRCASSLGQGSAGNTIYFGEGSWLTVV.

The CDR3: CASRFGDRHTDTQYF. DNA for the CDR3: TGCGCCAGCAGATTCGGGGACAGACACACAGATACGCAGTATTTT. The chain carries TRBV5-1 and TRBJ2-3; 7 bases match TRBD1. The length of the CDR3 is 15 residues. Germline assignment: CDR1 SGHRS and CDR2 YFSETQ. V was clipped by 5 bases and J by 2 bases; unmatched bases: 8. Together with reference TRBV5-1 and TRBJ2-3, the CDR3 gives the full variable domain: KAGVTQTPRYLIKTRGQQVTLSCSPISGHRSVSWYQQTPGQGLQFLFEYFSETQRNKGNFPGRFSGRQFSNSRSEMNVSTLELGDSALYLCASRFGDRHTDTQYFGPGTRLTVL.

CDR3 nucleotides: TGTGCCATCAGTCTCCAGGTAGACAATGAGCAGTTCTTC. This encodes CAISLQVDNEQFF. The rearrangement links TRBV10-3 to TRBJ2-1; D remains unclear. V lost 5 bases and J lost 5, with 10 bases in between. CDR1 ENHRY and CDR2 SYGVKD come from the germline V gene. The CDR3 is 13 amino acids.

The genes are TRBV6-6 and TRBJ1-6; no clear D gene. This CDR3 contains 15 residues. Germline V gives CDR1 MNHNY, CDR2 SVGAGI (reference sequence). V shed 0 bases and J shed 0 bases, with 3 bases lying between them. CDR3 bases: TGTGCCAGCAGTTACTCAGGCTCCTATAATTCACCCCTCCACTTT. Protein: CASSYSGSYNSPLHF.

The chain employs TRBV5-1 and TRBJ2-1, with 11 bases fitting TRBD2. Germline CDR1 reads SGHRS; CDR2 reads YFSETQ. This CDR3 is built from 15 residues. V was clipped by 4 bases and J by 6 bases; unmatched bases: 6. The CDR3 protein is CASSDLAGGINEQFF. The CDR3 nucleotides are TGCGCCAGCAGCGATCTAGCGGGGGGTATCAATGAGCAGTTCTTC.

V is TRBV18 and J is TRBJ1-2; D call uncertain. CDR1 KGHSH and CDR2 LQKENI come from the germline V gene. Trimming removed 3 bases at V and 2 bases at J, with 13 bases between. The CDR3 runs 15 residues. The DNA of the CDR3 is TGTGCCAGCTCACCCCGGACTGAAGTCAACTATGGCTACACCTTC. This sequence encodes CASSPRTEVNYGYTF.

V is TRBV19 and J is TRBJ1-2; 8 nucleotides line up with TRBD1. V lost 9 bases to trimming and J lost 5 bases; unmatched junction nucleotides: 14. CDR1 and CDR2 from the germline V gene are LNHDA and SQIVND (reference sequence). CDR3 length: 15 amino acids. The CDR3 coding sequence is TGTGCCAGCAAGGGGGGGCAGGGGGCGTCGTATGGCTACACCTTC. Protein: CASKGGQGASYGYTF.

V and J are TRBV7-9 and TRBJ1-1, with unresolved D. The germline CDR1 and CDR2 sequences are SEHNR and FQNEAQ (reference sequence). Trimming left V 6 bases short and J 6 bases short, with 11 bases between. This CDR3 spans 12 amino acids. The CDR3 loop is CASRSFQAEAFF. The CDR3 DNA reads as TGTGCCAGCAGATCCTTCCAGGCTGAAGCTTTCTTT.

Written as DNA, the CDR3 is TGTGCCAGCTCACCACCGTTGGTTACTGAAGCTTTCTTT. This gives the protein CASSPPLVTEAFF. The genes are TRBV18 and TRBJ1-1; D not resolved. This CDR3 is 13 amino acids long. The germline V and J ends were trimmed by 0 bases and 5 bases, with 7 bases remaining between them. Germline V gives CDR1 KGHSH, CDR2 LQKENI.

The chain joins TRBV6-6 to TRBJ1-5, with TRBD1 matching over 9 bases. Germline assignment: CDR1 MNHNY and CDR2 SVGAGI (reference sequence). The CDR3 loop spans 16 amino acids. V trimming: 6 bases; J trimming: 4 bases; junction bases outside the gene matches: 10. Here the CDR3 reads CASRNGQGRSNQPQHF. In DNA, the CDR3 is TGTGCCAGCAGAAATGGACAGGGGAGATCTAATCAGCCCCAGCATTTT.

The gene calls are TRBV7-9 and TRBJ2-5; TRBD1 aligns across 9 bases. The CDR3 length is 15 residues. Germline V gene sequence: CDR1 SEHNR, CDR2 FQNEAQ (reference sequence). The V and J ends lost 5 bases and 5 bases, in that order; junction bases with no gene match: 9. The CDR3 nucleotides are TGTGCCAGCAGCCAAACAGGGGGCCAGGGGGAGACCCAGTACTTC. Its translation: CASSQTGGQGETQYF.

This chain links TRBV5-8 with TRBJ1-2; maybe TRBD1 (5 bases). V lost 4 bases and J 2 bases, leaving 12 bases between the germline ends. The CDR3 spans 14 residues. Germline CDR1 reads SGHTS; CDR2 reads YDEGEE. CDR3 loop: CASSPGRRNYGYTF. DNA of the CDR3: TGTGCCAGCAGCCCGGGACGACGAAACTATGGCTACACCTTC.